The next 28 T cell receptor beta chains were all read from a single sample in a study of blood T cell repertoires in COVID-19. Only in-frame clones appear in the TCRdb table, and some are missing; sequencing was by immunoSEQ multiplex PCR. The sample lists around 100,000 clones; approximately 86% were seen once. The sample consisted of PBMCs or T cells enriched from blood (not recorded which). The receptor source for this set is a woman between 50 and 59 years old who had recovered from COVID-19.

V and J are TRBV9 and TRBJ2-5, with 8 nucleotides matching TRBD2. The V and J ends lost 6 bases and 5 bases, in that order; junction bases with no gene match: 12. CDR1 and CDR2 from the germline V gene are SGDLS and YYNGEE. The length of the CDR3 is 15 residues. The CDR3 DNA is TGTGCCAGCAAAGCTGGCGGGGGGAACTGGGAGACCCAGTACTTC. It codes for CASKAGGGNWETQYF.

The DNA for the CDR3 is TGCGCCAGCAGCTTGGACGAGGGGGAGAACACTGAAGCTTTCTTT. It is translated as CASSLDEGENTEAFF. The chain combines TRBV5-1 with TRBJ1-1, with a tentative D call TRBD1 (6 bases). V lost 0 bases and J 1 base, leaving 10 bases between the germline ends. Per the germline V gene, CDR1 is SGHRS and CDR2 is YFSETQ. CDR3 length: 15 amino acids.

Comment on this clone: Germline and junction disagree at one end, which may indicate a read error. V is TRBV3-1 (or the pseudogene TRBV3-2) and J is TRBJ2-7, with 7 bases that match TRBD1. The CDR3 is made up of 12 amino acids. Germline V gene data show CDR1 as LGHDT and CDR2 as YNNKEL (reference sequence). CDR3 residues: CASSQDRDRAWF. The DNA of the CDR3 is TGTGCCAGCAGCCAAGATCGGGACAGAGCTTGGTTC.

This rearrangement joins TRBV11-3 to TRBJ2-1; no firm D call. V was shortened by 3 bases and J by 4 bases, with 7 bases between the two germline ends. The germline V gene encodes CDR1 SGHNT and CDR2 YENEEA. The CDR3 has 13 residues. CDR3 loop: CASSFSGYNEQFF. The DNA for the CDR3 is TGTGCCAGCAGCTTCTCGGGTTACAATGAGCAGTTCTTC.

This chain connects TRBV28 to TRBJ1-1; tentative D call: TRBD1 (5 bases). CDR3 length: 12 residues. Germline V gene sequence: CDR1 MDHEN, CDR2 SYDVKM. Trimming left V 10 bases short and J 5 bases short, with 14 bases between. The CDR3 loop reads CATLRRGTEAFF. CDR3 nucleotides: TGTGCCACCCTCCGTCGGGGGACTGAAGCTTTCTTT.

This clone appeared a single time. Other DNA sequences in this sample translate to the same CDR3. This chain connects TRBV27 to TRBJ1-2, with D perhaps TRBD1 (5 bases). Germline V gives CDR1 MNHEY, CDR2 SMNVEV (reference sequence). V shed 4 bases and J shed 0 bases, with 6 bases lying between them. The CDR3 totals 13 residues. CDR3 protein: CASSSTANYGYTF. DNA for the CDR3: TGTGCCAGCAGTTCGACAGCTAACTATGGCTACACCTTC.

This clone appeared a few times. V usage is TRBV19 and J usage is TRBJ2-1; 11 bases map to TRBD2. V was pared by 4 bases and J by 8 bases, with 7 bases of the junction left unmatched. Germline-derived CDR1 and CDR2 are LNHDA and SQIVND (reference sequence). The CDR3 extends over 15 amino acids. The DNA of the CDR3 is TGTGCCAGTAGTAATAGCGGGAGGGCCGCGGATGAGCAGTTCTTC. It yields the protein CASSNSGRAADEQFF.

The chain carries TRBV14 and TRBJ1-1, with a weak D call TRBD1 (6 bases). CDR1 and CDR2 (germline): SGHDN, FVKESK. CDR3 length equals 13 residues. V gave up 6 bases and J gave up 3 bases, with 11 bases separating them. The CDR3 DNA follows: TGTGCCAGCAGTCAGGACAGAGACACTGAAGCTTTCTTT. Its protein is CASSQDRDTEAFF.

The CDR3 DNA follows: TGTGCCAGTAGTATAGTGGACTCACGTGAGGGATCCTACGAGCAGTACTTC. Translating it yields CASSIVDSREGSYEQYF. The gene calls are TRBV19 and TRBJ2-7; D might be TRBD2 (5 bases). CDR3 length: 17 amino acids. Germline values: CDR1 LNHDA, CDR2 SQIVND (reference sequence). Trimming took off 1 base at V and 1 base at J, with 17 bases between the two ends. The variable domain in full, with the rest retrieved from reference TRBV19 and TRBJ2-7, is DGGITQSPKYLFRKEGQNVTLSCEQNLNHDAMYWYRQDPGQGLRLIYYSQIVNDFQKGDIAEGYSVSREKKESFPLTVTSAQKNPTAFYLCASSIVDSREGSYEQYFGPGTRLTVT.

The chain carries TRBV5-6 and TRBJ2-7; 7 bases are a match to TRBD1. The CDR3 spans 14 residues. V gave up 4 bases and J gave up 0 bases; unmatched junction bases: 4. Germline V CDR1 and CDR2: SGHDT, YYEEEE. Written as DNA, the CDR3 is TGTGCCAGCAGCAACCGGGACAGCTCCTACGAGCAGTACTTC. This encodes CASSNRDSSYEQYF.

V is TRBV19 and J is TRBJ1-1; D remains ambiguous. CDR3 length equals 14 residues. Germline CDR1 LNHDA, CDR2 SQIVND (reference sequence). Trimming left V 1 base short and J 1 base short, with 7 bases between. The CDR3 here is CASSIGRGNTEAFF. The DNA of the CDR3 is TGTGCCAGTAGTATAGGTCGGGGGAACACTGAAGCTTTCTTT.

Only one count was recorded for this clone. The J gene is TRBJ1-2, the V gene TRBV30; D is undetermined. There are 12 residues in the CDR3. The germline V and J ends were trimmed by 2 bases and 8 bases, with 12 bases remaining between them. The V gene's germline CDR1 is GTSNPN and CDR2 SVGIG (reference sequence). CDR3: CAWSYRGIGYTF. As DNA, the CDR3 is TGTGCCTGGAGTTACCGGGGTATAGGCTACACCTTC.

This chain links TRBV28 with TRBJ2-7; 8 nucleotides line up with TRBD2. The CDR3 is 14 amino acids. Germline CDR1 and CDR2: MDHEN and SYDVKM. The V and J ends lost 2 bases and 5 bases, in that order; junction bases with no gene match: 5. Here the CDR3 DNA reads TGTGCCAGCAGTTTAGGAGCGGGAGTGGACGAGCAGTACTTC. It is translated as CASSLGAGVDEQYF.

CDR3 DNA: TGCGCCAGCAGCCCCGGACAGGGGCTGGACACTGAAGCTTTCTTT. Translating it yields CASSPGQGLDTEAFF. The genes are TRBV5-1 and TRBJ1-1; 9 bases are shared with TRBD1. The CDR3 contains 15 residues. CDR1 is SGHRS and CDR2 is YFSETQ in the germline V gene. V was clipped by 4 bases and J by 3 bases; unmatched bases: 7.

CDR3 nucleotides: TGTGCCATCAGTGCCACAGGGGCTACGAACACCGGGGAGCTGTTTTTT. Protein product: CAISATGATNTGELFF. The chain is built from TRBV10-3 and TRBJ2-2; TRBD1 agrees at 7 bases. The CDR3 consists of 16 residues. Losses at the gene ends were 4 bases for V and 0 bases for J; bases not matched to a gene: 5. Germline values: CDR1 ENHRY, CDR2 SYGVKD.

In DNA form, the CDR3 reads TGTGCCAGCAGTTCGCAACAGGGGGCGAGCAATCAGCCCCAGCATTTT. It is translated as CASSSQQGASNQPQHF. The chain couples TRBV28 to TRBJ1-5, with 9 nucleotides matching TRBD1. The V segment lost 4 bases and the J segment 1 base; nucleotides outside the gene matches: 5. This CDR3 is 16 amino acids long. CDR1 MDHEN and CDR2 SYDVKM come from the germline V gene.

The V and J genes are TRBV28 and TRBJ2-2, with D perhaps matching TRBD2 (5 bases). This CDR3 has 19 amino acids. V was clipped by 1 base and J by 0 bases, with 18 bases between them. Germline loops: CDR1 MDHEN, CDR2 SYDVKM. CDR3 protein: CASSLFSSGINANTGELFF. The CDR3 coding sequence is TGTGCCAGCAGTTTATTCTCCAGCGGTATAAACGCGAACACCGGGGAGCTGTTTTTT.

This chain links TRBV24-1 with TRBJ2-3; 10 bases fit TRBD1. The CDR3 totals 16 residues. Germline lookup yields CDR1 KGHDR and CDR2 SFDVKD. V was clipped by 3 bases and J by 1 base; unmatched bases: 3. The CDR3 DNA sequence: TGTGCCACCAGTGATCCCGGGACAGGGGGCACAGATACGCAGTATTTT. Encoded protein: CATSDPGTGGTDTQYF.

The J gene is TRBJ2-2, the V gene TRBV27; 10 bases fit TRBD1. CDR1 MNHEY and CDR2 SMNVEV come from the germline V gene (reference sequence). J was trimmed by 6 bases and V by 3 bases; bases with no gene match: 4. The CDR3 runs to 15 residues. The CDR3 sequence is CASSFPGQGAGELFF. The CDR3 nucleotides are TGTGCCAGCAGTTTCCCCGGACAGGGGGCCGGGGAGCTGTTTTTT.

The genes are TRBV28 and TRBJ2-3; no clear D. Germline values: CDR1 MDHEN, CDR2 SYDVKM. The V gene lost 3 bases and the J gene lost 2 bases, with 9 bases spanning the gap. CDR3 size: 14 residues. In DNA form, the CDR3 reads TGTGCCAGCAGTTTTGGCCTGCTCACAGATACGCAGTATTTT. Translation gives CASSFGLLTDTQYF.

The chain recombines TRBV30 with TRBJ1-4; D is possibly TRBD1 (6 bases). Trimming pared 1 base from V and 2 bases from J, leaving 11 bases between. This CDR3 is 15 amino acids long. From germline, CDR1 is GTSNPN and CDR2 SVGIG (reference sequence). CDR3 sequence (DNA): TGTGCCTGGAGTGGTGGGGGGGCCACTAATGAAAAACTGTTTTTT. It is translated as CAWSGGGATNEKLFF.

The DNA of the CDR3 is TGTGCCAGCAGCTCGGACAGCGAAGGGACCCGAAGGCAGCCCCAGCATTTT. It encodes CASSSDSEGTRRQPQHF. V usage is TRBV7-9 and J usage is TRBJ1-5; tentative D call: TRBD1 (6 bases). With 4 bases removed from V and 7 bases from J, the gap between germline ends came to 23 bases. Germline V gene lookup returns CDR1 SEHNR and CDR2 FQNEAQ (reference sequence). The CDR3 has 17 residues.

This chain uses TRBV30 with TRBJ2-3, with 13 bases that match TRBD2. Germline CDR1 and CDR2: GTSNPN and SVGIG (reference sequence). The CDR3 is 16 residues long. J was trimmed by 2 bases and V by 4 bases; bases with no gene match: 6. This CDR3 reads CAWKKGLAGITDTQYF. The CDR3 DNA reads TGTGCCTGGAAGAAGGGACTAGCGGGGATCACAGATACGCAGTATTTT.

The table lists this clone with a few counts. CDR3 amino acids: CASSRQRFYGYTF. DNA of the CDR3: TGTGCCAGCAGCCGACAGAGGTTTTATGGCTACACCTTC. J is TRBJ1-2 and V is TRBV5-6; tentative D call: TRBD1 (5 bases). Trimming stripped 4 bases from V and 5 bases from J, with 12 bases between. The V gene's germline CDR1 is SGHDT and CDR2 YYEEEE. The CDR3 is 13 residues long.

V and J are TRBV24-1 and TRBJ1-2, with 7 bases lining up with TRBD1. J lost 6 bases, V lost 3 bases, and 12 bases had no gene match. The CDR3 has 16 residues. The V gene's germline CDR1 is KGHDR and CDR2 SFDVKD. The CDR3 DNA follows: TGTGCCACCAGTGATGGTAACAGGGGATTTCAGGATGGCTACACCTTC. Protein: CATSDGNRGFQDGYTF.

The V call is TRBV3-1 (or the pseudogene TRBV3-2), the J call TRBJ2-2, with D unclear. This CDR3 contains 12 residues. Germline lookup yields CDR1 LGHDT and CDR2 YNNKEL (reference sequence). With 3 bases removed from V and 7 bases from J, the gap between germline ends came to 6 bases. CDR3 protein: CASSHPRGELFF. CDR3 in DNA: TGTGCCAGCAGCCACCCGCGCGGGGAGCTGTTTTTT.

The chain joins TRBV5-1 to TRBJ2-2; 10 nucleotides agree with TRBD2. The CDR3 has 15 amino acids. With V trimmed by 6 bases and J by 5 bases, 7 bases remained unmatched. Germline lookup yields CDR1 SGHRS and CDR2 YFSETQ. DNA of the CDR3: TGCGCCAGCACCAACGTAGCGGGGGGTACCGGGGAGCTGTTTTTT. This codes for CASTNVAGGTGELFF.

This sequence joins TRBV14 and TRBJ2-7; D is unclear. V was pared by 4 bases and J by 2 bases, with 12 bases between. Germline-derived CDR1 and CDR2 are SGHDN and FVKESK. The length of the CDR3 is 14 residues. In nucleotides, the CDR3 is TGTGCCAGCAGCCCATCTCCCAGAACCTACGAGCAGTACTTC. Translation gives CASSPSPRTYEQYF.